These T cell receptor beta chains were read from a single sample in a study of cytomegalovirus exposure and HLA in healthy donors. The protocol was immunoSEQ multiplex PCR, while the TCRdb copy is restricted to in-frame clones and leaves out a portion. Of 95,000 to 150,000 clones in the sample, less than 80% were seen once. Source material: PBMCs. These receptors were obtained from a woman aged 45-60 years in good health and CMV-seronegative. The CDR3 runs from the conserved cysteine through the conserved F or W. Fields, in order: D gene, clone size, J gene, V gene, CDR3 DNA, CDR3 protein. The D gene is left open where the match is weak. Rows give clone size only sometimes, using once, few, many, or a class for an expanded clone.

d_call: .; clone_size: few; j_call: TRBJ1-2; v_call: TRBV19; cdr3_nt: TGTGCCAGTAGTATAGTCCCACCGGGTGGCTACACCTTC; cdr3_aa: CASSIVPPGGYTF
d_call: TRBD2; clone_size: few; j_call: TRBJ2-1; v_call: TRBV7-9; cdr3_nt: TGTGCCAGCAGTCCTATCTGGGCGGGAGTCTACAATGAGCAGTTCTTC; cdr3_aa: CASSPIWAGVYNEQFF
d_call: TRBD2; clone_size: few; j_call: TRBJ2-7; v_call: TRBV7-8; cdr3_nt: TGTGCCAGCAGCATGAAGCGGGAGATGGGGTACGAGCAGTACTTC; cdr3_aa: CASSMKREMGYEQYF
d_call: .; clone_size: .; j_call: TRBJ2-5; v_call: TRBV7-7; cdr3_nt: TGTGCCAGCAGCTTAGATCGGGGGAGACAAGAGACCCAGTACTTC; cdr3_aa: CASSLDRGRQETQYF
d_call: .; clone_size: .; j_call: TRBJ1-1; v_call: TRBV28; cdr3_nt: TGTGCCAGCAAGGGGTTCTTTGAAGCTTTCTTT; cdr3_aa: CASKGFFEAFF
d_call: .; clone_size: once; j_call: TRBJ2-7; v_call: TRBV29-1; cdr3_nt: TGCAGCGTCGAAGGAGCCCACTACGAGCAGTACTTC; cdr3_aa: CSVEGAHYEQYF
d_call: TRBD2; clone_size: .; j_call: TRBJ2-7; v_call: TRBV7-9; cdr3_nt: TGTGCCAGCAGCTTCCCAGGACTAGCGGGAGTTGAGCAGTACTTC; cdr3_aa: CASSFPGLAGVEQYF
d_call: .; clone_size: .; j_call: TRBJ1-2; v_call: TRBV5-1; cdr3_nt: TGCGCCAGCAGCCCGCCCCTGGACCAGGGGGGCTACACCTTC; cdr3_aa: CASSPPLDQGGYTF
d_call: .; clone_size: .; j_call: TRBJ1-1; v_call: TRBV20-1; cdr3_nt: TGCAGTGCCCCAAGGGGCACTGAAGCTTTCTTT; cdr3_aa: CSAPRGTEAFF
d_call: TRBD1; clone_size: .; j_call: TRBJ1-5; v_call: TRBV15; cdr3_nt: TGTGCCACCAGCAGACTGAGTAGCCCCGGGACAGGGGTCAATCAGCCCCAGCATTTT; cdr3_aa: CATSRLSSPGTGVNQPQHF
d_call: TRBD2; clone_size: .; j_call: TRBJ2-7; v_call: TRBV7-9; cdr3_nt: TGTGCCAGCAGCCCTCCTTGGACTAGCGGGTACGAGCAGTACTTC; cdr3_aa: CASSPPWTSGYEQYF
d_call: TRBD2; clone_size: .; j_call: TRBJ2-5; v_call: TRBV7-2; cdr3_nt: TGTGCCAGCAGCCGCCCGGGGTGGCGGGAGAGGATAGAGACCCAGTACTTC; cdr3_aa: CASSRPGWRERIETQYF
d_call: .; clone_size: .; j_call: TRBJ1-2; v_call: TRBV28; cdr3_nt: TGTGCCAGCACCGCAGGCAACTATGGCTACACCTTC; cdr3_aa: CASTAGNYGYTF
d_call: .; clone_size: .; j_call: TRBJ1-1; v_call: TRBV29-1; cdr3_nt: TGCAGCGTTGACGACAGCCGTTTCTTT; cdr3_aa: CSVDDSRFF
d_call: TRBD1; clone_size: .; j_call: TRBJ1-2; v_call: TRBV6-5; cdr3_nt: TGTGCCAGCAGACAGGACAGGGACATCGGTGGCTACACCTTC; cdr3_aa: CASRQDRDIGGYTF
d_call: TRBD1; clone_size: .; j_call: TRBJ2-7; v_call: TRBV7-2; cdr3_nt: TGTGCCAGCAGCCCGACAGGGCCCTACGAGCAGTACTTC; cdr3_aa: CASSPTGPYEQYF
d_call: .; clone_size: few; j_call: TRBJ2-6; v_call: TRBV25-1; cdr3_nt: TGTGCCAGCCAAATACAGGGTTCTGGGGCCAACGTCCTGACTTTC; cdr3_aa: CASQIQGSGANVLTF
d_call: .; clone_size: few; j_call: TRBJ2-7; v_call: TRBV5-8; cdr3_nt: TGTGCCAGCAGCATCGAGGACATTTCCTACGAGCAGTACTTC; cdr3_aa: CASSIEDISYEQYF
d_call: TRBD1; clone_size: .; j_call: TRBJ1-2; v_call: TRBV27; cdr3_nt: TGTGCCAGCAGGTCCTTGGGACAGGGTCTTTTTTATGGCTACACCTTC; cdr3_aa: CASRSLGQGLFYGYTF
d_call: TRBD1; clone_size: .; j_call: TRBJ2-1; v_call: TRBV7-3; cdr3_nt: TGTGCCAGCAGCACGTCAGGGGGCAATGAGCAGTTCTTC; cdr3_aa: CASSTSGGNEQFF
d_call: .; clone_size: .; j_call: TRBJ2-4; v_call: TRBV9; cdr3_nt: TGTGCCAGCAGCCCCTCGCTGGCTTCCAAAAACATTCAGTACTTC; cdr3_aa: CASSPSLASKNIQYF
d_call: .; clone_size: .; j_call: TRBJ2-5; v_call: TRBV27; cdr3_nt: TGTGCCAGTAGAATCTTAGGAGCGATCTCCCTAGCAGGAAAAGAGACCCAGTACTTC; cdr3_aa: CASRILGAISLAGKETQYF
d_call: .; clone_size: .; j_call: TRBJ2-2; v_call: TRBV11-2; cdr3_nt: TGTGCCAGCAGCTTAGTAGGACAGCTAACCGGGGAGCTGTTTTTT; cdr3_aa: CASSLVGQLTGELFF
d_call: TRBD2; clone_size: once; j_call: TRBJ2-1; v_call: TRBV7-9; cdr3_nt: TGTGCCAGCAGCCCGGAGGGGCTAGCGGGCTACTACAATGAGCAGTTCTTC; cdr3_aa: CASSPEGLAGYYNEQFF
d_call: TRBD1; clone_size: .; j_call: TRBJ1-2; v_call: TRBV5-4; cdr3_nt: TGTGCCAGCAGCTCGGGGACAGTTAACTATGGCTACACCTTC; cdr3_aa: CASSSGTVNYGYTF
d_call: .; clone_size: .; j_call: TRBJ1-1; v_call: TRBV2; cdr3_nt: TGTGCCGCCGGTTCGAACACTGAAGCTTTCTTT; cdr3_aa: CAAGSNTEAFF
d_call: TRBD2; clone_size: .; j_call: TRBJ2-5; v_call: TRBV28; cdr3_nt: TGTGCCAGCAGCCCCGGGGGGGGATTCAGGGAGACCCAGTACTTC; cdr3_aa: CASSPGGGFRETQYF
d_call: TRBD1; clone_size: .; j_call: TRBJ1-5; v_call: TRBV19; cdr3_nt: TGTGCCAGTAGAGGGACAGGGGTGGGCAATCAGCCCCAGCATTTT; cdr3_aa: CASRGTGVGNQPQHF
d_call: TRBD1; clone_size: .; j_call: TRBJ1-2; v_call: TRBV5-6; cdr3_nt: TGTGCCAGCAGAGGACAGGGGCGGGGTGGCTACACCTTC; cdr3_aa: CASRGQGRGGYTF
d_call: TRBD1; clone_size: few; j_call: TRBJ2-1; v_call: TRBV4-1; cdr3_nt: TGCGCCAGCAGCCCAGCCGGGACAGTGAATGAGCAGTTCTTC; cdr3_aa: CASSPAGTVNEQFF
d_call: .; clone_size: .; j_call: TRBJ1-2; v_call: TRBV5-1; cdr3_nt: TGCGCCAGCAGCCCGACTGCTAACTATGGCTACACCTTC; cdr3_aa: CASSPTANYGYTF
d_call: TRBD2; clone_size: few; j_call: TRBJ2-1; v_call: TRBV5-5; cdr3_nt: TGTGCCAGCAGAACAACTAGCGGCACCTACAATGAGCAGTTCTTC; cdr3_aa: CASRTTSGTYNEQFF
d_call: TRBD1; clone_size: .; j_call: TRBJ2-1; v_call: TRBV5-1; cdr3_nt: TGCGCCAGCAGCTATGGGACAGGGTTGGCCAATGAGCAGTTCTTC; cdr3_aa: CASSYGTGLANEQFF
d_call: TRBD1; clone_size: .; j_call: TRBJ2-5; v_call: TRBV2; cdr3_nt: TGTGCCAGCAGTGAGGGACAGGGGGTGGAGACCCAGTACTTC; cdr3_aa: CASSEGQGVETQYF
d_call: .; clone_size: .; j_call: TRBJ2-7; v_call: TRBV6-6; cdr3_nt: TGTGCCAGCAGTTACGTTGGCCAGGGGAGGGGCGAGCAGTACTTC; cdr3_aa: CASSYVGQGRGEQYF
d_call: .; clone_size: few; j_call: TRBJ2-1; v_call: TRBV28; cdr3_nt: TGTGCCAGCGGGAGGAACAATCAGTTCTTC; cdr3_aa: CASGRNNQFF
d_call: .; clone_size: .; j_call: TRBJ1-2; v_call: TRBV14; cdr3_nt: TGTGCCAGCAGCGAGACAGGACCCTATGGCTACACCTTC; cdr3_aa: CASSETGPYGYTF
d_call: .; clone_size: .; j_call: TRBJ1-1; v_call: TRBV27; cdr3_nt: TGTGCCAGCAGTTTGTCCGGACAGTTAGAAGCTTTCTTT; cdr3_aa: CASSLSGQLEAFF
d_call: TRBD2; clone_size: many; j_call: TRBJ2-7; v_call: TRBV7-9; cdr3_nt: TGTGCCAGCAGCACCAGGACTAGCGGGAACTACGAGCAGTACTTC; cdr3_aa: CASSTRTSGNYEQYF
d_call: .; clone_size: .; j_call: TRBJ2-3; v_call: TRBV7-3; cdr3_nt: TGTGCCAGCAGCTTAAACCTAGGGGGAGGCACAGATACGCAGTATTTT; cdr3_aa: CASSLNLGGGTDTQYF
d_call: .; clone_size: few; j_call: TRBJ1-4; v_call: TRBV18; cdr3_nt: TGTGCCAGCTCACCAGAGGCGGATCCCGATGAAAAACTGTTTTTT; cdr3_aa: CASSPEADPDEKLFF
d_call: .; clone_size: .; j_call: TRBJ2-1; v_call: TRBV28; cdr3_nt: TGTGCCAGCCATTCCTACAATGAGCAGTTCTTC; cdr3_aa: CASHSYNEQFF
d_call: TRBD1; clone_size: .; j_call: TRBJ2-7; v_call: TRBV28; cdr3_nt: TGTGCCAAACCCGGGACAGGGGACTTTTTTTACGAGCAGTACTTC; cdr3_aa: CAKPGTGDFFYEQYF
d_call: TRBD1; clone_size: .; j_call: TRBJ1-1; v_call: TRBV5-1; cdr3_nt: TGCGCCAGCAGCCCAGCACCCAGGGGGCTTAACACTGAAGCTTTCTTT; cdr3_aa: CASSPAPRGLNTEAFF
d_call: .; clone_size: .; j_call: TRBJ2-1; v_call: TRBV5-8; cdr3_nt: TGTGCCAGCAGCTTAGTGGGCGACGCTTACAATGAGCAGTTCTTC; cdr3_aa: CASSLVGDAYNEQFF
d_call: TRBD2; clone_size: .; j_call: TRBJ2-5; v_call: TRBV7-9; cdr3_nt: TGTGCCAGCAGCAACGTCGGGGGAGCGGGGGAGACCCAGTACTTC; cdr3_aa: CASSNVGGAGETQYF
d_call: TRBD2; clone_size: once; j_call: TRBJ2-3; v_call: TRBV29-1; cdr3_nt: TGCAGCGTTCGTGGGACTAGCGGGATTACAGATACGCAGTATTTT; cdr3_aa: CSVRGTSGITDTQYF
d_call: .; clone_size: once; j_call: TRBJ1-6; v_call: TRBV27; cdr3_nt: TGTGCCAGCAGACAGATTAATTCACCCCTCCACTTT; cdr3_aa: CASRQINSPLHF
d_call: .; clone_size: .; j_call: TRBJ2-6; v_call: TRBV4-1; cdr3_nt: TGCGCCAGCAGCCTGGTCCCCGGCTCTGGGGCCAACGTCCTGACTTTC; cdr3_aa: CASSLVPGSGANVLTF
d_call: TRBD1; clone_size: .; j_call: TRBJ1-3; v_call: TRBV7-2; cdr3_nt: TGTGCCAGCAGCCCCGGGACAGCTGGAAACACCATATATTTT; cdr3_aa: CASSPGTAGNTIYF
d_call: TRBD1; clone_size: .; j_call: TRBJ2-7; v_call: TRBV6-1; cdr3_nt: TGTGCCAGCAGACGGGACAGGACCGCCTACGAGCAGTACTTC; cdr3_aa: CASRRDRTAYEQYF
d_call: TRBD1; clone_size: few; j_call: TRBJ1-1; v_call: TRBV5-6; cdr3_nt: TGTGCCAGCAGCCGGGACAGGGGTGGAACTGAAGCTTTCTTT; cdr3_aa: CASSRDRGGTEAFF
d_call: .; clone_size: .; j_call: TRBJ1-1; v_call: TRBV5-4; cdr3_nt: TGTGCCAGCAAGAGAAGGGACTCAGGTCTTACTGAAGCTTTCTTT; cdr3_aa: CASKRRDSGLTEAFF
d_call: TRBD2; clone_size: .; j_call: TRBJ2-5; v_call: TRBV7-8; cdr3_nt: TGTGCCAGCAGCCCAACCGAGGGACTAGCGGGACAAGAGACCCAGTACTTC; cdr3_aa: CASSPTEGLAGQETQYF
d_call: .; clone_size: .; j_call: TRBJ2-7; v_call: TRBV6-6; cdr3_nt: TGTGCCAGCAGTTACTCTTCATACGAGCAGTACTTC; cdr3_aa: CASSYSSYEQYF
d_call: TRBD2; clone_size: .; j_call: TRBJ2-7; v_call: TRBV28; cdr3_nt: TGTGCCAGCAGGACCTCGGGACTAGCGGGGATCTACGAGCAGTACTTC; cdr3_aa: CASRTSGLAGIYEQYF
d_call: TRBD2; clone_size: .; j_call: TRBJ2-7; v_call: TRBV7-3; cdr3_nt: TGTGCCAGCAGCCCAAGCGGGCCTAGCGGGAGGGCCCGCTCCTACGAGCAGTACTTC; cdr3_aa: CASSPSGPSGRARSYEQYF
d_call: TRBD1; clone_size: .; j_call: TRBJ1-2; v_call: TRBV25-1; cdr3_nt: TGTGCCAGCAGTGTTACCGGGACAGGGTTTACTGGCTACACCTTC; cdr3_aa: CASSVTGTGFTGYTF
d_call: TRBD2; clone_size: .; j_call: TRBJ2-1; v_call: TRBV28; cdr3_nt: TGTGCCATAAGCGGGAGATGGTATGAGCAGTTCTTC; cdr3_aa: CAISGRWYEQFF